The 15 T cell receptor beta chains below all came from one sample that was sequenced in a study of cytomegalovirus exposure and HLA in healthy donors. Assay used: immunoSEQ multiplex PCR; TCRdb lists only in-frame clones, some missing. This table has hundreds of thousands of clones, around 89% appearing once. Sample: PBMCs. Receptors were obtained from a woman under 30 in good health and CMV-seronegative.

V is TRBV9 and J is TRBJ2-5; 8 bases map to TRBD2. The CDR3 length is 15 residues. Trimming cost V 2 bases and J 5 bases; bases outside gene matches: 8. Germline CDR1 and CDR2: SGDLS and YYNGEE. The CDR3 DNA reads TGTGCCAGCAGCGTTAAGGCGGGAGGTTCGGAGACCCAGTACTTC. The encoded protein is CASSVKAGGSETQYF.

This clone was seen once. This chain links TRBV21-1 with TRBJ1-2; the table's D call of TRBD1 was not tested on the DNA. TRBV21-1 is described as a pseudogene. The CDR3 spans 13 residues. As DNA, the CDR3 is TGTGCCAGCAGCAAAGACAAAAACTATGGCTACACCTTC. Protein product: CASSKDKNYGYTF.

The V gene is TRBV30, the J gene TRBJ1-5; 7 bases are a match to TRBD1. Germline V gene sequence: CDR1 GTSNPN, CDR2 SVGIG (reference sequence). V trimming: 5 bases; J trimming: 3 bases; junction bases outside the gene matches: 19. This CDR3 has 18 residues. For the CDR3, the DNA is TGTGCCTGGGATGCGGCCAGGGGGTTCCCTACCCTCAATCAGCCCCAGCATTTT. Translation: CAWDAARGFPTLNQPQHF.

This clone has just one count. CDR3 sequence (DNA): TGTGCCAGCAGCCAGACTAGCGGGAGGAGGACAGATACGCAGTATTTT. As protein: CASSQTSGRRTDTQYF. The chain combines TRBV28 with TRBJ2-3; 13 positions match TRBD2. J gave up 3 bases and V 6 bases, and 6 bases lay outside the gene matches. This CDR3 has 16 residues. Germline V gene sequence: CDR1 MDHEN, CDR2 SYDVKM. The variable domain in full, completed from reference TRBV28 and TRBJ2-3, reads DVKVTQSSRYLVKRTGEKVFLECVQDMDHENMFWYRQDPGLGLRLIYFSYDVKMKEKGDIPEGYSVSREKKERFSLILESASTNQTSMYLCASSQTSGRRTDTQYFGPGTRLTVL.

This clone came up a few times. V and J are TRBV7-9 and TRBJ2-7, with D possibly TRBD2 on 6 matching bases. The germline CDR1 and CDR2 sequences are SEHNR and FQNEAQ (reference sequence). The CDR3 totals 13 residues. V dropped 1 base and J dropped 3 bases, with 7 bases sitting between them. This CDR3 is CASSLGDFYEQYF. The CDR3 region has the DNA TGTGCCAGCAGCTTAGGGGACTTCTACGAGCAGTACTTC.

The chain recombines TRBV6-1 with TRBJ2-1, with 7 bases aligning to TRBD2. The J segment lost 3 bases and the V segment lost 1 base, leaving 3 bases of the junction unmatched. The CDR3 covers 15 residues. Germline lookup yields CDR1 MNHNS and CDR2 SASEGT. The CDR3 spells CASSEGLADYNEQFF. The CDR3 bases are TGTGCCAGCAGTGAAGGGCTAGCGGACTACAATGAGCAGTTCTTC.

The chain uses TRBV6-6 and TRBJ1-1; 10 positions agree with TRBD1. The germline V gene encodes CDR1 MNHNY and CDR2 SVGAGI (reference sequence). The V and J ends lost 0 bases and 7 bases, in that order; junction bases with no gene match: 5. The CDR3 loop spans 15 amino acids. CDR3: CASSYSDRGGIEAFF. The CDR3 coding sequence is TGTGCCAGCAGTTACTCGGACAGGGGGGGCATTGAAGCTTTCTTT.

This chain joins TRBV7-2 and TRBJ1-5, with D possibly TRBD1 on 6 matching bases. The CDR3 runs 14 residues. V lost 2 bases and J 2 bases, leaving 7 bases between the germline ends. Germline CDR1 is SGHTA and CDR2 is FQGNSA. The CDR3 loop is CASSLNRGNQPQHF. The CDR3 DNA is TGTGCCAGCAGCTTAAACAGGGGCAATCAGCCCCAGCATTTT.

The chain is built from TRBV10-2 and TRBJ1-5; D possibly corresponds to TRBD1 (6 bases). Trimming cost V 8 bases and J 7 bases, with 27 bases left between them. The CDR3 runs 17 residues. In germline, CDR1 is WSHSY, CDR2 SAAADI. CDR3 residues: CASSLTRAVQGKQPQHF. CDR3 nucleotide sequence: TGCGCCAGCTCATTGACTCGGGCGGTACAGGGAAAGCAGCCCCAGCATTTT.

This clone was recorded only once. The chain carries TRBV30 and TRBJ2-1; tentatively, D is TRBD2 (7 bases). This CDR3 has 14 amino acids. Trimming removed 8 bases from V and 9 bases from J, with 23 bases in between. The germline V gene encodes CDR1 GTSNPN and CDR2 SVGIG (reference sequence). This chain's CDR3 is CATRGEGRWIEQFF. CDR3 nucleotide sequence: TGTGCCACGAGGGGGGAGGGCCGATGGATTGAGCAGTTCTTC.

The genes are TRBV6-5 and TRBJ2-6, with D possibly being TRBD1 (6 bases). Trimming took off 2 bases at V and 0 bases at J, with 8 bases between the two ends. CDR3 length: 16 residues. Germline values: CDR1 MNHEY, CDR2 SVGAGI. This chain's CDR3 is CASSYIRGSGANVLTF. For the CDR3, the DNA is TGTGCCAGCAGTTACATCAGGGGCTCTGGGGCCAACGTCCTGACTTTC.

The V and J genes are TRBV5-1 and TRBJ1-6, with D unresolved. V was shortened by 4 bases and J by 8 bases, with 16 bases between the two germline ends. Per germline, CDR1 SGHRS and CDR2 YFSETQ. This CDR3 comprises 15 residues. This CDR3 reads CASSLASVLDSPLHF. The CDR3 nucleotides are TGCGCCAGCAGCCTTGCTAGCGTCTTGGATTCACCCCTCCACTTT. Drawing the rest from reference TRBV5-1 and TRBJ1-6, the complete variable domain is KAGVTQTPRYLIKTRGQQVTLSCSPISGHRSVSWYQQTPGQGLQFLFEYFSETQRNKGNFPGRFSGRQFSNSRSEMNVSTLELGDSALYLCASSLASVLDSPLHFGNGTRLTVT.

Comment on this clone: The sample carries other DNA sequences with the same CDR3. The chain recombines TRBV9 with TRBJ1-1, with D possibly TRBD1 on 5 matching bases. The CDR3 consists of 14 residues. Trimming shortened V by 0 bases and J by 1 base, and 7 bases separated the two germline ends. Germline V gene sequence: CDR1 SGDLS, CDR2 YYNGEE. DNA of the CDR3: TGTGCCAGCAGCGTAGGCAGGGAGAACACTGAAGCTTTCTTT. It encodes CASSVGRENTEAFF.

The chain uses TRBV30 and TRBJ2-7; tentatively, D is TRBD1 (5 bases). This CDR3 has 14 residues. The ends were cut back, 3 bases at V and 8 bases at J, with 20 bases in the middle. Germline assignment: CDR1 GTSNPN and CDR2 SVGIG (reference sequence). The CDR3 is CAWRPQGGLLKQYF. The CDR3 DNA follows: TGTGCCTGGAGGCCTCAGGGCGGCCTCCTGAAGCAGTACTTC.

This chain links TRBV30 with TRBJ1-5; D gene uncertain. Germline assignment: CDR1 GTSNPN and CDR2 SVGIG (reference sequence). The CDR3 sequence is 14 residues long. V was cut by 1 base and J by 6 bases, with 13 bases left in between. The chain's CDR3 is CAWSATPGSQPQHF. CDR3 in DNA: TGTGCCTGGAGTGCGACCCCTGGGAGTCAGCCCCAGCATTTT. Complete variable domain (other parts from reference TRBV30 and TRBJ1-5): SQTIHQWPATLVQPVGSPLSLECTVEGTSNPNLYWYRQAAGRGLQLLFYSVGIGQISSEVPQNLSASRPQDRQFILSSKKLLLSDSGFYLCAWSATPGSQPQHFGDGTRLSIL.